The entry below describes one T cell receptor (beta chain). Multiplex touch-down PCR amplified TRB using TRB-A and TRB-B pools in one tube. TCRdb reworked the multiplex PCR reads into one entry per CDR3 protein, no DNA. Its table lists about 5,000 distinct CDR3 sequences. These data belong to a study of T cell clusters in autoimmune cytopenias. The CDR3 sequence is 14 residues long. CDR1 is GTSNPN and CDR2 is SVGIG in the germline V gene (reference sequence). TRB was amplified from approximately 250 ng of peripheral blood genomic DNA per sample. These same records also appear under a second study, on T cell repertoires in aging, cancer and after chemotherapy.

V is TRBV30 and J is TRBJ1-6. Sample: peripheral blood. This TCR was recovered from a human donor in good health. CDR3 in amino acids: CAWSSATKNSPLHF. Full variable domain (remainder filled in from reference TRBV30 and TRBJ1-6): SQTIHQWPATLVQPVGSPLSLECTVEGTSNPNLYWYRQAAGRGLQLLFYSVGIGQISSEVPQNLSASRPQDRQFILSSKKLLLSDSGFYLCAWSSATKNSPLHFGNGTRLTVT.